This T cell receptor beta chain stems from a study of human T cells and chemical hapten exposure. The CDR3 is made up of 15 amino acids. Trimming took off 4 bases at V and 5 bases at J, with 17 bases between the two ends. Germline CDR1 and CDR2: SQVTM and ANQGSEA. Time point noted: pre-sensitization, week 0. As to treatment: therapeutic diphenylcyclopropenone sensitization with weekly scalp DPC. TCRdb re-derived calls from the RACE reads in MiXCR, one entry per CDR3 protein. Of some 70,000 distinct CDR3 sequences detected, about a tenth appear once; the ten largest clones hold 4% to 6%. This TCR was recovered from a woman aged 50 to 60 with alopecia areata. Some clones in this sample may be carry-over from other donors' samples. This chain links TRBV29-1 with TRBJ2-2; D not resolved. The material sequenced was whole blood, taken in connection with sensitization to the hapten diphenylcyclopropenone (DPC). The CDR3 DNA is TGCAGCGTTGGGGTAGGGCGGCCAAAAACCGGGGAGCTGTTTTTT. Residues: CSVGVGRPKTGELFF.